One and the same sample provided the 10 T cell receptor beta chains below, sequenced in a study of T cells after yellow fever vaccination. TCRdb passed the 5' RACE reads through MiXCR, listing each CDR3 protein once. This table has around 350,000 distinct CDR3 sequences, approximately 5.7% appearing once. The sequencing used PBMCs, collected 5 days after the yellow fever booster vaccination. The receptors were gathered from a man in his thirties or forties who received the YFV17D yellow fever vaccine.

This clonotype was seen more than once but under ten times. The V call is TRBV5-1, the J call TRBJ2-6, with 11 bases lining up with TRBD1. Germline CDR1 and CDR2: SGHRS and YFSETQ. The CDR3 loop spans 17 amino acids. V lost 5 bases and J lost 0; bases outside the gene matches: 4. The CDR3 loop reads CASSTGTGGSGANVLTF. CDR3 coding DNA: TGCGCCAGCAGTACCGGGACAGGGGGCTCTGGGGCCAACGTCCTGACTTTC.

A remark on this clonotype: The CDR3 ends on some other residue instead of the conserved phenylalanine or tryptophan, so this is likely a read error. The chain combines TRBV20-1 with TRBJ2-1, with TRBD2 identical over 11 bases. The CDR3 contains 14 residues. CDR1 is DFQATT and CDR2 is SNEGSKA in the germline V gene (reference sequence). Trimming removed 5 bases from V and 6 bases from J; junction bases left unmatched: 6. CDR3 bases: TGCAGTGCTTTAACTAGCGGGAGAGTCAATGAGCAGTTCTTA. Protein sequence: CSALTSGRVNEQFL.

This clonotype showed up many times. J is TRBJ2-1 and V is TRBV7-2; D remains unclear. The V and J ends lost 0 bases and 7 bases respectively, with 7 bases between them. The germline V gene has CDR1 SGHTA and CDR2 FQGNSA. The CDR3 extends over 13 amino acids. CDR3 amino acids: CASSLARQNEQFF. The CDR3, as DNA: TGTGCCAGCAGCTTAGCCCGCCAAAATGAGCAGTTCTTC. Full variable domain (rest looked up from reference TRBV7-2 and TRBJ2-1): GAGVSQSPSNKVTEKGKDVELRCDPISGHTALYWYRQSLGQGLEFLIYFQGNSAPDKSGLPSDRFSAERTGGSVSTLTIQRTQQEDSAVYLCASSLARQNEQFFGPGTRLTVL.

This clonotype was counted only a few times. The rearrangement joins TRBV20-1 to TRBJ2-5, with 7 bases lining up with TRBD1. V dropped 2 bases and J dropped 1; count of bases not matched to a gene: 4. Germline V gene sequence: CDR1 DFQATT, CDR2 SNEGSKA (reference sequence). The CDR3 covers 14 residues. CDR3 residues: CSARQGTVQETQYF. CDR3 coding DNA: TGCAGTGCTAGACAGGGGACAGTCCAAGAGACCCAGTACTTC.

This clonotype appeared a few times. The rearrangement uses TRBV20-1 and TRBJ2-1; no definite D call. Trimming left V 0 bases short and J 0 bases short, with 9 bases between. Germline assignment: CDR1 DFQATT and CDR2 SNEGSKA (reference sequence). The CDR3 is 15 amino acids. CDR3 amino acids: CSARDLLSSYNEQFF. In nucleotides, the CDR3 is TGCAGTGCTAGAGATCTCCTGAGCTCCTACAATGAGCAGTTCTTC.

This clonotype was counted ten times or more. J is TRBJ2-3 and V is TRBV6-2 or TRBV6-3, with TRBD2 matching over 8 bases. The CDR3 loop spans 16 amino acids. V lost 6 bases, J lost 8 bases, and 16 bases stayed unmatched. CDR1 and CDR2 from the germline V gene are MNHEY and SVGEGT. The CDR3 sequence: CASSHTRSGGPGTQYF. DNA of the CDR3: TGTGCCAGCAGCCATACCCGGTCGGGAGGGCCGGGTACGCAGTATTTT.

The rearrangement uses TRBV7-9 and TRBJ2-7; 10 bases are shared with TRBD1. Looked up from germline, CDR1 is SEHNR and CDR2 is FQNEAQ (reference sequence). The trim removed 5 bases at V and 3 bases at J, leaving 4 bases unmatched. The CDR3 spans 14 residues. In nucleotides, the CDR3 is TGTGCCAGCAGCGTCCGGACAGGGGGCTACGAGCAGTACTTC. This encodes CASSVRTGGYEQYF.

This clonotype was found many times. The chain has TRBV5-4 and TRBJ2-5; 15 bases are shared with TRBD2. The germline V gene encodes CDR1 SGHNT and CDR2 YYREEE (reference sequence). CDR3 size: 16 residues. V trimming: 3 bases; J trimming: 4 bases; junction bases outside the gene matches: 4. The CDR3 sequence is CASSSMGLAGGETQYF. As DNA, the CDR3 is TGTGCCAGCAGCTCCATGGGACTAGCGGGAGGAGAGACCCAGTACTTC.

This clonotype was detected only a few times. This chain's CDR3 is CASSFDGLAAKNIQYF. Written as DNA, the CDR3 is TGTGCCAGCAGTTTTGATGGGCTAGCAGCCAAAAACATTCAGTACTTC. This chain connects TRBV27 to TRBJ2-4; tentatively, D is TRBD2 (5 bases). From germline, CDR1 is MNHEY and CDR2 SMNVEV (reference sequence). V lost 3 bases, J lost 0 bases, and 12 bases lay in between. The CDR3 sequence is 16 residues long.

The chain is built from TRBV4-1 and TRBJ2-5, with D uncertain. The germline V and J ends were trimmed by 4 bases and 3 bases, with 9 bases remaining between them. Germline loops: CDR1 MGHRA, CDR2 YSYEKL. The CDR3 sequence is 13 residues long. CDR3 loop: CASSRELEETQYF. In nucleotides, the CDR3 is TGCGCCAGCAGCCGCGAGTTAGAAGAGACCCAGTACTTC.